The next 28 T cell receptor beta chains were all read from a single sample in a study of tumor-infiltrating lymphocytes in primary liver carcinoma. From 450 to 550 ng total RNA, TCR beta cDNA was generated with a primer in the constant region. Generation of the TCR beta libraries relied on three nested multiplex PCR rounds using slightly modified ARM-PCR. The study ran its first two PCR rounds for around 10 cycles each, using TRBV1-TRBV30 forward primers and a C-beta reverse primer. In TCRdb, the multiplex PCR reads were re-called with MiXCR into one record per CDR3 protein. This table has some 95,000 distinct CDR3 sequences, around 70% appearing once. Bulk tissue was left unsorted, and RNA and DNA were co-extracted from about 20-30 mg of it. Sequenced input: tumor-adjacent normal liver tissue. Receptor source: a man aged 35-49 years with primary liver carcinoma and hepatitis B virus infection.

Note on this clonotype: The conserved phenylalanine or tryptophan is not found at the CDR3 terminus, so this likely reflects a read error. The genes are TRBV11-2 and TRBJ2-1, with a possible D match to TRBD2 (5 bases). The CDR3 totals 13 residues. V was clipped by 5 bases and J by 9 bases, with 14 bases between them. Germline V gene data show CDR1 as SGHAT and CDR2 as FQNNGV. The CDR3 loop reads CASSPKAGSEQFL. The CDR3 region has the DNA TGTGCCAGCAGCCCCAAGGCTGGGAGTGAGCAGTTCCTC.

As for this clonotype: One end of the junction is discordant with germline, which a read error may explain. CDR3 loop: CASSYHGTGVPTRREGLKNDQFF. CDR3 nucleotide sequence: TGTGCCAGCAGTTACCATGGGACAGGGGTTCCTACTAGACGGGAGGGACTAAAAAATGATCAGTTCTTC. The chain links TRBV6-6 to TRBJ2-1; 10 nucleotides match TRBD1. Per germline, CDR1 MNHNY and CDR2 SVGAGI (reference sequence). This CDR3 is 23 amino acids long.

At least ten counts were recorded for this clonotype. The rearrangement links TRBV7-9 to TRBJ2-3; D unclear. The V and J ends lost 0 bases and 1 base respectively, with 8 bases between them. This CDR3 has 15 residues. Germline V CDR1 and CDR2: SEHNR, FQNEAQ (reference sequence). The CDR3 DNA sequence: TGTGCCAGCAGCTTAGCGGGGTCTCGCACAGATACGCAGTATTTT. The encoded protein is CASSLAGSRTDTQYF.

The sample holds a few counts of this clonotype. This may arise from a read error, as a much more abundant clone is one base away. This chain's CDR3 is CSSWRGTGELFF. The CDR3 DNA follows: TGCAGCTCTTGGAGGGGGACCGGGGAGCTGTTTTTT. The chain carries TRBV29-1 and TRBJ2-2; either TRBD1 or TRBD2 may fit D (6 bases each). The CDR3 has 12 residues. V dropped 8 bases and J dropped 5 bases, with 12 bases sitting between them. Germline CDR1 SQVTM, CDR2 ANQGSEA.

Only a few counts were recorded for this clonotype. Relative to the germline gene, one junction end is altered; a read error may explain this. The chain combines TRBV11-2 with TRBJ2-1; tentatively, D is TRBD2 (6 bases). CDR3 length: 12 amino acids. Per the germline V gene, CDR1 is SGHAT and CDR2 is FQNNGV. In nucleotides, the CDR3 is TGTGCCACTTCAAGAGGCGGGGATGAGCAGTTCTTT. Translating it yields CATSRGGDEQFF.

A word on this clonotype: This CDR3 fails to terminate in the conserved phenylalanine or tryptophan, so it likely reflects a read error. The genes are TRBV30 and TRBJ2-1; TRBD2 agrees at 7 bases. CDR3 length: 13 amino acids. V dropped 5 bases and J dropped 10; count of bases not matched to a gene: 11. Germline assignment: CDR1 GTSNPN and CDR2 SVGIG (reference sequence). This CDR3 reads CAWGGGAGWEQFY. The CDR3 DNA follows: TGTGCCTGGGGCGGGGGAGCTGGTTGGGAGCAGTTCTAC.

This chain links TRBV7-9 with TRBJ2-7; the D gene is possibly TRBD1 (6 bases). Germline V gene sequence: CDR1 SEHNR, CDR2 FQNEAQ (reference sequence). There are 14 residues in the CDR3. The V end was cut by 5 bases, the J end by 4 bases, with 15 bases between. In nucleotides, the CDR3 is TGTGCCAGCAGCCCATACTACAGGGTTTACGAGCAGTACTTC. It specifies CASSPYYRVYEQYF. The full variable domain, with the rest looked up from reference TRBV7-9 and TRBJ2-7, is DTGVSQNPRHKITKRGQNVTFRCDPISEHNRLYWYRQTLGQGPEFLTYFQNEAQLEKSRLLSDRFSAERPKGSFSTLEIQRTEQGDSAMYLCASSPYYRVYEQYFGPGTRLTVT.

This clonotype was observed once. At one end, the junction sequence differs from germline, possibly due to a read error. The chain is built from TRBV6-5 and TRBJ2-7; perhaps TRBD2 as D (6 bases). The germline CDR1 and CDR2 sequences are MNHEY and SVGAGI. This CDR3 comprises 15 residues. The CDR3 DNA is TGTACCAGCAGTTACTCAATGGAGGGGACGTACGAGCAGTACTTC. It yields the protein CTSSYSMEGTYEQYF.

There are a few counts of this clonotype. This chain connects TRBV28 to TRBJ2-3; 16 bases match TRBD2. Germline V gene sequence: CDR1 MDHEN, CDR2 SYDVKM. Germline trimming cut 7 bases from V and 1 base from J; bases unmatched to any gene: 8. CDR3 size: 18 residues. In DNA, the CDR3 is TGTGCCAGCAATGGGGGGACTAGCGGGAGGGCGGGCACAGATACGCAGTATTTT. As protein: CASNGGTSGRAGTDTQYF. The full variable domain, completed using reference TRBV28 and TRBJ2-3, is DVKVTQSSRYLVKRTGEKVFLECVQDMDHENMFWYRQDPGLGLRLIYFSYDVKMKEKGDIPEGYSVSREKKERFSLILESASTNQTSMYLCASNGGTSGRAGTDTQYFGPGTRLTVL.

This clonotype was picked up a small number of times. The gene calls are TRBV30 and TRBJ2-3; unclear D gene. Germline loops: CDR1 GTSNPN, CDR2 SVGIG (reference sequence). This CDR3 contains 16 residues. V gave up 4 bases and J gave up 2 bases, with 19 bases separating them. In DNA, the CDR3 is TGTGCCTGGATCCGAGCTTATAGACCGTACACAGATACGCAGTATTTT. It specifies CAWIRAYRPYTDTQYF.

In this sample, this clonotype turned up a few times. An end of the junction differs from the germline gene, which may be a read error. The chain has TRBV19 and TRBJ2-4; perhaps D is TRBD1 or TRBD2 (5 bases each). The CDR3 has 15 amino acids. The germline CDR1 and CDR2 sequences are LNHDA and SQIVND (reference sequence). CDR3 residues: CASSIGGLAKNFQYF. CDR3 bases: TGTGCCAGTAGTATTGGGGGTTTAGCCAAAAACTTTCAGTACTTC. The whole variable domain, remainder taken from reference TRBV19 and TRBJ2-4, is DGGITQSPKYLFRKEGQNVTLSCEQNLNHDAMYWYRQDPGQGLRLIYYSQIVNDFQKGDIAEGYSVSREKKESFPLTVTSAQKNPTAFYLCASSIGGLAKNFQYFGAGTRLSVL.

As for this clonotype: A read error may be the cause here, since a much bigger clone is one base away. This chain connects TRBV29-1 to TRBJ2-2; D might be TRBD2 (5 bases). Germline-derived CDR1 and CDR2 are SQVTM and ANQGSEA. The CDR3 extends over 12 amino acids. The CDR3 bases are TGCAGCGTTGAAGTAAATACCGGGGAGCTGTCTTTT. Translation: CSVEVNTGELSF.

The chain joins TRBV5-1 to TRBJ2-1; 8 bases align to TRBD2. CDR3 length equals 20 residues. The germline V gene has CDR1 SGHRS and CDR2 YFSETQ. The V and J ends lost 0 bases and 1 base, in that order; junction bases with no gene match: 15. The CDR3 coding sequence is TGCGCCAGCAGCTTGGCCGGGCTAGCGGGCCCCATTAGGTCCTACAATGAGCAGTTCTTC. This sequence encodes CASSLAGLAGPIRSYNEQFF.

Remarks on this clonotype: At one of its ends the junction is not consistent with the germline gene, which may arise from a read error. The chain has TRBV29-1 and TRBJ1-2, with 9 bases lining up with TRBD1. CDR1 is SQVTM and CDR2 is ANQGSEA in the germline V gene. The CDR3 has 15 amino acids. The CDR3 DNA is TGCAGCGCCGTGGACAGGGGAGACCTGGACTATAGCTACACCTTC. Its translation is CSAVDRGDLDYSYTF.

The rearrangement links TRBV6-4 to TRBJ2-1; 9 nucleotides match TRBD1. Germline values: CDR1 MRHNA, CDR2 SNTAGT. V gave up 4 bases and J gave up 0 bases; unmatched junction bases: 4. CDR3 length: 16 amino acids. The CDR3 sequence: CASSVDRGGSYNEQFF. CDR3 coding DNA: TGTGCCAGCAGTGTGGACAGGGGCGGCTCCTACAATGAGCAGTTCTTC.

This clonotype showed up many times. The CDR3 nucleotides are TGCGCCAGCAGCTTCGGTGGAAACTATGGCTACACCTTC. Translating gives CASSFGGNYGYTF. V gene TRBV5-1 combines with J gene TRBJ1-2, with D hard to call. Trimming pared 2 bases from V and 2 bases from J, leaving 7 bases between. The V gene's germline CDR1 is SGHRS and CDR2 YFSETQ. CDR3 length: 13 amino acids.

This clonotype was recorded at least ten times. The CDR3 bases are TGTGCCAGCAGCTTCCTCAGCGAGCAGTACTTC. Amino acids: CASSFLSEQYF. The chain combines TRBV7-9 with TRBJ2-7, with no clear D. Trimming removed 3 bases at V and 6 bases at J, with 6 bases between. This CDR3 spans 11 amino acids. Per the germline V gene, CDR1 is SEHNR and CDR2 is FQNEAQ (reference sequence).

The chain links TRBV28 to TRBJ2-1, with D possibly matching TRBD1 (6 bases). Germline lookup yields CDR1 MDHEN and CDR2 SYDVKM. CDR3 length: 17 amino acids. The CDR3 here is CVISPSFGRGNYNEQFF. In DNA form, the CDR3 reads TGTGTCATCAGCCCCTCTTTCGGAAGGGGGAACTACAATGAGCAGTTCTTC.

This clonotype has just a few counts. This may come from a read error, since a much larger clone is one base off. CDR3 region: CANSDGGSQPQHF. The CDR3 DNA follows: TGTGCCAACAGTGATGGGGGGAGTCAGCCCCAGCATTTT. The chain combines TRBV6-1 with TRBJ1-5, with a possible D match to TRBD1 (5 bases). Germline V CDR1 and CDR2: MNHNS, SASEGT. This CDR3 is 13 amino acids long.

In the case of this clonotype: Since the CDR3 does not end with the conserved phenylalanine or tryptophan, this likely comes from a read error. CDR3 sequence: CASSLRLGKGFYKQFL. CDR3 in DNA: TGTGCCAGCAGCCTGCGGTTGGGAAAGGGCTTCTATAAGCAGTTCCTC. This rearrangement joins TRBV11-2 to TRBJ2-1, with no clear D. V lost 5 bases and J lost 11, with 25 bases in between. CDR1 is SGHAT and CDR2 is FQNNGV in the germline V gene. The CDR3 is made up of 16 amino acids.

To note about this clonotype: This could be a read error, since a much larger clone is one nucleotide away. The chain links TRBV10-3 to TRBJ2-1, with 10 bases lining up with TRBD2. In germline, CDR1 is ENHRY, CDR2 SYGVKD. The length of the CDR3 is 15 residues. CDR3: CGTPHSAGGPDEQFF. The CDR3 region has the DNA TGTGGCACCCCACACTCAGCGGGAGGGCCAGATGAGCAGTTCTTC.

The chain carries TRBV19 and TRBJ2-7, with 8 bases that match TRBD2. The trim removed 3 bases at V and 4 bases at J, leaving 5 bases unmatched. The CDR3 has 14 amino acids. CDR1 and CDR2 (germline): LNHDA, SQIVND (reference sequence). CDR3 residues: CASSIGGGSYEQYF. CDR3 nucleotides: TGTGCCAGTAGTATTGGCGGGGGGAGTTACGAGCAGTACTTC.

A remark on this clonotype: Likely a read error: the CDR3 ends without its conserved phenylalanine or tryptophan. The chain employs TRBV11-2 and TRBJ2-1, with a tentative D call TRBD2 (5 bases). Per germline, CDR1 SGHAT and CDR2 FQNNGV. This CDR3 is 12 amino acids long. The DNA of the CDR3 is TGTGCCAGCAACTTACTAGGACATGAGCAGTTCATC. Its protein is CASNLLGHEQFI.

In the case of this clonotype: A much larger clone is a single base away; this may be a read error. The V call is TRBV10-3, the J call TRBJ2-5; D perhaps matches TRBD2 (6 bases). V was pared by 10 bases and J by 5 bases, with 20 bases between. The CDR3 runs to 14 residues. The germline V gene encodes CDR1 ENHRY and CDR2 SYGVKD. CDR3 protein: CATATSRPGETQYF. In nucleotides, the CDR3 is TGTGCCACCGCTACTAGCAGACCAGGGGAGACCCAGTACTTC.

On this clonotype itself: Since no conserved phenylalanine or tryptophan closes the CDR3, a read error is the likely cause. The chain recombines TRBV6-1 with TRBJ2-7; D is tentatively TRBD1 or TRBD2 (5 bases each). Looked up from germline, CDR1 is MNHNS and CDR2 is SASEGT. V was cut by 6 bases and J by 3 bases, with 12 bases left in between. The CDR3 is 13 residues long. CDR3 sequence (DNA): TGTGCCAGCAGCCGGGACGGATACTACGAGCAGTACTTA. Translating it yields CASSRDGYYEQYL.

As for this clonotype: A read error is likely, as this CDR3 ends without the conserved phenylalanine or tryptophan. V gene TRBV4-1 combines with J gene TRBJ1-2; D gene ambiguous. Germline CDR1 reads MGHRA; CDR2 reads YSYEKL. V was pared by 0 bases and J by 6 bases, with 14 bases between. The CDR3 totals 15 residues. The CDR3 bases are TGCGCCAGCAGCCAAGAGGCCGGAACAAACAATGGCTACACCTAC. Its translation is CASSQEAGTNNGYTY.

Within the sample, this clonotype is medium-sized. This chain joins TRBV11-2 and TRBJ2-7; no definite D call. V gave up 0 bases and J gave up 2 bases, with 8 bases separating them. The CDR3 is made up of 14 amino acids. In germline, CDR1 is SGHAT, CDR2 FQNNGV. CDR3 residues: CASSLDVWAYEQYF. The DNA of the CDR3 is TGTGCCAGCAGCTTAGATGTGTGGGCCTACGAGCAGTACTTC.

V and J are TRBV29-1 and TRBJ1-2; no firm D call. Germline V gene lookup returns CDR1 SQVTM and CDR2 ANQGSEA. V lost 7 bases, J lost 13 bases, and 10 bases lay in between. This CDR3 contains 8 residues. DNA of the CDR3: TGCAGCGCAAATGGATGCACCTTC. This codes for CSANGCTF.